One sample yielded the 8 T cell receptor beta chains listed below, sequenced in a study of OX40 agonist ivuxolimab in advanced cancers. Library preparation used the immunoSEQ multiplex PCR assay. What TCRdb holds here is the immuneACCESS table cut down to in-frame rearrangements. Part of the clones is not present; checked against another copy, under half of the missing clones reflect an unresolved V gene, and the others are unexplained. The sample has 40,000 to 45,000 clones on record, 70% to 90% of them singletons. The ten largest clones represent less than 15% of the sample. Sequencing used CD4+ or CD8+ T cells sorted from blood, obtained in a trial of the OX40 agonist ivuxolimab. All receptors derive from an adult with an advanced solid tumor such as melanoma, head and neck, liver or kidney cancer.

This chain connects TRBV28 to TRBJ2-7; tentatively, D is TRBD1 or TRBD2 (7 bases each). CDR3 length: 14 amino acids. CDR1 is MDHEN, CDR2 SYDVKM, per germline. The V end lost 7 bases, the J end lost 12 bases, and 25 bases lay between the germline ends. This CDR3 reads CASTQGGGLAALYF. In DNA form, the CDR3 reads TGTGCCAGCACTCAGGGGGGGGGCTTGGCTGCCTTGTACTTC.

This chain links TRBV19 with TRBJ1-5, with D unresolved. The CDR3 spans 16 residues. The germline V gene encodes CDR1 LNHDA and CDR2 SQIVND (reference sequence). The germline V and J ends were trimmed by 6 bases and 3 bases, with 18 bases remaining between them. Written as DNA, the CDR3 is TGTGCCAGTAGAGCCCCACGCAGCTACTTCAATCAGCCCCAGCATTTT. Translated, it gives CASRAPRSYFNQPQHF. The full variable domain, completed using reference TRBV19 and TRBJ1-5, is DGGITQSPKYLFRKEGQNVTLSCEQNLNHDAMYWYRQDPGQGLRLIYYSQIVNDFQKGDIAEGYSVSREKKESFPLTVTSAQKNPTAFYLCASRAPRSYFNQPQHFGDGTRLSIL.

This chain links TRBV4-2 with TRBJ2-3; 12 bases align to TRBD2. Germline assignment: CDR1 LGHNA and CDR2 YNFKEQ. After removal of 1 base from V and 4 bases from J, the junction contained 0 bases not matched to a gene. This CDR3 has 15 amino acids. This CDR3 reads CASSQGLAGADTQYF. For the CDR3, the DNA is TGTGCCAGCAGCCAAGGACTAGCGGGAGCAGATACGCAGTATTTT.

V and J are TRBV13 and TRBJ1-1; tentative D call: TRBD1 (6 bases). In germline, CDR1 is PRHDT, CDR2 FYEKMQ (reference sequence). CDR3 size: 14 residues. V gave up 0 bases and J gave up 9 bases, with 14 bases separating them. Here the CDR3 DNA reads TGTGCCAGCAGCTTAGGGGCCGAGGGACAACAAGCTTTCTTT. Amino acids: CASSLGAEGQQAFF. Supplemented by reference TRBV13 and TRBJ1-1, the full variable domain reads AAGVIQSPRHLIKEKRETATLKCYPIPRHDTVYWYQQGPGQDPQFLISFYEKMQSDKGSIPDRFSAQQFSDYHSELNMSSLELGDSALYFCASSLGAEGQQAFFGQGTRLTVV.

The DNA of the CDR3 is TGTGCCAGTGGATCACAGGGTTTCGAGACCCAGTACTTC. Translated, it gives CASGSQGFETQYF. This chain links TRBV19 with TRBJ2-5; D is perhaps TRBD1 (6 bases). Trimming cost V 8 bases and J 5 bases, with 15 bases left between them. This CDR3 spans 13 amino acids. The germline CDR1 and CDR2 sequences are LNHDA and SQIVND (reference sequence).

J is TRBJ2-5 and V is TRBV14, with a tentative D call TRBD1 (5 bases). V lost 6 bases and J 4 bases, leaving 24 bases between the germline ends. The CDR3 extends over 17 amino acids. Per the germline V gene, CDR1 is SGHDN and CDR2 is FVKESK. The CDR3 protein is CASSRLFRAAGGETQYF. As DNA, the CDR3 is TGTGCCAGCAGTCGTTTATTCAGGGCAGCAGGCGGAGAGACCCAGTACTTC.

The CDR3 coding sequence is TGTGCCAGCAGTTCTACATATGGATTTGAAAAACTGTTTTTT. It specifies CASSSTYGFEKLFF. This chain connects TRBV28 to TRBJ1-4; D is unclear. V was clipped by 4 bases and J by 7 bases, with 13 bases between them. The CDR3 loop spans 14 amino acids. The V gene's germline CDR1 is MDHEN and CDR2 SYDVKM.

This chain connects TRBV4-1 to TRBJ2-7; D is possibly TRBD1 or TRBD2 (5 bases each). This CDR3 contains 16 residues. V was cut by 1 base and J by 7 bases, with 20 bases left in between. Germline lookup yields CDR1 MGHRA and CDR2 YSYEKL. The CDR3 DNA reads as TGCGCCAGCAGCCAAGGTAAAGGGGAACCCTCGGGGGAGCAGTACTTC. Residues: CASSQGKGEPSGEQYF.